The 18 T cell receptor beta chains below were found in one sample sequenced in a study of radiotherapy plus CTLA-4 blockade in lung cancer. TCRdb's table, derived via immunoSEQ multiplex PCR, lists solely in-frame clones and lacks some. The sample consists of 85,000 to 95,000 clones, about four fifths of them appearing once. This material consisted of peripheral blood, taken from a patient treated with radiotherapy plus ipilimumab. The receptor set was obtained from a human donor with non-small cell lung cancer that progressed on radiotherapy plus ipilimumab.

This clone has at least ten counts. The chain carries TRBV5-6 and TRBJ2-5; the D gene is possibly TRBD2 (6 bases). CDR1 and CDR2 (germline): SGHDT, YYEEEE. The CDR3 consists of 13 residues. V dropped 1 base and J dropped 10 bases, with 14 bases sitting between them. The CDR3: CASSLSTPRDQYF. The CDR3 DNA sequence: TGTGCCAGCAGCTTGTCTACCCCGCGGGACCAGTACTTC.

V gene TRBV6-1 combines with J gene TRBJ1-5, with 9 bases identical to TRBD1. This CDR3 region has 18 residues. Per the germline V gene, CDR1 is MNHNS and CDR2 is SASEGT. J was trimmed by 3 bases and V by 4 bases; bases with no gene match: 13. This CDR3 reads CASSGTGDWSENNQPQHF. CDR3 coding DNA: TGTGCCAGCAGTGGGACAGGGGATTGGTCTGAGAACAATCAGCCCCAGCATTTT.

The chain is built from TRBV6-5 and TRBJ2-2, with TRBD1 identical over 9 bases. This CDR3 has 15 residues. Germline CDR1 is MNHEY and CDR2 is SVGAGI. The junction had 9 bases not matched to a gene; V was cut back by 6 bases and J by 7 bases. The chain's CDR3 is CASRPTGQGIGELFF. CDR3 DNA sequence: TGTGCCAGCAGACCAACCGGACAGGGGATCGGGGAGCTGTTTTTT.

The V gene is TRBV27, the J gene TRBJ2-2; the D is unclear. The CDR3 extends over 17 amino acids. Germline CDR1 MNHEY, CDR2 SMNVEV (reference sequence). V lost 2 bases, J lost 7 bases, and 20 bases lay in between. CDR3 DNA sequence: TGTGCCAGCAGTTTAAGAAGGATGGTCGGGTTCGGCGGGGAGCTGTTTTTT. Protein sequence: CASSLRRMVGFGGELFF.

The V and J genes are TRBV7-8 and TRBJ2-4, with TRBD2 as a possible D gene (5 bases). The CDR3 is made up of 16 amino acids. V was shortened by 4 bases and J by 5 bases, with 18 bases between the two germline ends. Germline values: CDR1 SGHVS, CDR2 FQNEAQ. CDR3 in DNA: TGTGCCAGCAGCTCCCCGGGATTAGCGCGACAAAACATTCAGTACTTC. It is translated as CASSSPGLARQNIQYF.

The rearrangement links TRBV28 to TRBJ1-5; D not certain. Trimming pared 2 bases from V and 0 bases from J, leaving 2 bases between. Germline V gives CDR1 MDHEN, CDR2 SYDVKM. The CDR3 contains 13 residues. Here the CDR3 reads CASSLNSNQPQHF. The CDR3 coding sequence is TGTGCCAGCAGTTTAAATAGCAATCAGCCCCAGCATTTT.

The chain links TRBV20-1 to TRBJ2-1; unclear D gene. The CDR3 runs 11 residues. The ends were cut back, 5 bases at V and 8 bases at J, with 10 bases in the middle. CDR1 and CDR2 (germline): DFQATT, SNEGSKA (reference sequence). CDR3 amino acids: CSAQVVHEQFF. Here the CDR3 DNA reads TGCAGTGCTCAAGTTGTCCATGAGCAGTTCTTC.

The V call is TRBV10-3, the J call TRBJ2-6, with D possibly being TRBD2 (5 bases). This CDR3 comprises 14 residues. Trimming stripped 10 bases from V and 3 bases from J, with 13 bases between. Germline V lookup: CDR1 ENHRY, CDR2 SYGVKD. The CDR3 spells CATQTGIGANVLTF. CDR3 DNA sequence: TGTGCCACTCAGACGGGGATTGGGGCCAACGTCCTGACTTTC.

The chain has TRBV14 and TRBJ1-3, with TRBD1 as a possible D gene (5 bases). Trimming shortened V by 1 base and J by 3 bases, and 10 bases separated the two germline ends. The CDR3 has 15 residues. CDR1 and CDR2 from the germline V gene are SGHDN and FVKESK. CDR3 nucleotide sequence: TGTGCCAGCAGCCAAGCGGGCAGGGTTGGAAACACCATATATTTT. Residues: CASSQAGRVGNTIYF.

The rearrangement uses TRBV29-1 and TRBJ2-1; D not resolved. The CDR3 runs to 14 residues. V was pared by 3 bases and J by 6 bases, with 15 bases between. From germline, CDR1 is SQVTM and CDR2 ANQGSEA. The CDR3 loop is CSVDSQPGGNEQFF. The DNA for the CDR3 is TGCAGCGTTGACAGCCAGCCTGGCGGCAATGAGCAGTTCTTC.

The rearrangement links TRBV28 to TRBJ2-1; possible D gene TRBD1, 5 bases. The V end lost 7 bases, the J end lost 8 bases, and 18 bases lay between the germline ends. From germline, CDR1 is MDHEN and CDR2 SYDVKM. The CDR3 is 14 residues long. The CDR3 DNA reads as TGTGCCAGCAATCTTGGGGCCTTTTCCGATGAGCAGTTCTTC. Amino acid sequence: CASNLGAFSDEQFF.

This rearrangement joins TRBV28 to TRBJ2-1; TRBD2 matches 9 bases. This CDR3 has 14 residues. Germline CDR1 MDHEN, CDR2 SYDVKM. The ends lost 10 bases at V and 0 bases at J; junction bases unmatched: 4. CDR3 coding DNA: TGTGCCACCAAAGCGGGAGGCTCCTACAATGAGCAGTTCTTC. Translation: CATKAGGSYNEQFF.

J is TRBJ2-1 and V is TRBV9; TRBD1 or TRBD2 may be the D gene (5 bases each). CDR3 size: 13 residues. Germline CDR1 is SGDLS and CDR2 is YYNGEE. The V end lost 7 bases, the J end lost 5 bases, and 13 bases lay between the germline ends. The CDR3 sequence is CASGVGTDNEQFF. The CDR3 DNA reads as TGTGCCAGCGGGGTAGGGACGGACAATGAGCAGTTCTTC.

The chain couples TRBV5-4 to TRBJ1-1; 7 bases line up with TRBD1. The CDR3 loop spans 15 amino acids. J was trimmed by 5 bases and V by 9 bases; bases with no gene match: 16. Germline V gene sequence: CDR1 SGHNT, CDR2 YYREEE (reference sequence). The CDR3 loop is CAITQGGSLGTEAFF. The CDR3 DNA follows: TGTGCCATAACGCAGGGGGGCTCCTTGGGGACTGAAGCTTTCTTT.

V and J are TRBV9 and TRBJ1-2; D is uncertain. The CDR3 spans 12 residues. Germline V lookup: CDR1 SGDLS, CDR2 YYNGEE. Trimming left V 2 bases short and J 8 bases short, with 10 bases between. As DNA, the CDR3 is TGTGCCAGCAGCGTCGACGAGTTCGGCTACACCTTC. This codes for CASSVDEFGYTF.

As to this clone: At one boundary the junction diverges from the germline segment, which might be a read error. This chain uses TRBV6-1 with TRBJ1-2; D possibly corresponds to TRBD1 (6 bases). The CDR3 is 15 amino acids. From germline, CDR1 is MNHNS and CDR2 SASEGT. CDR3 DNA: TGTGCCAGCAGTGAAGCGTATCCGGGGGGCCCGGTGTCAATCTTC. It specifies CASSEAYPGGPVSIF.

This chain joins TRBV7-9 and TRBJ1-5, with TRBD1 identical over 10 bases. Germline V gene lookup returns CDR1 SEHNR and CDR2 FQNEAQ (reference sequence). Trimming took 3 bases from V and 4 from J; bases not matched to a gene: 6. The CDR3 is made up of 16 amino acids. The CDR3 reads CASSFFGTGENQPQHF. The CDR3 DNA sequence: TGTGCCAGCAGCTTCTTCGGGACAGGGGAAAATCAGCCCCAGCATTTT.

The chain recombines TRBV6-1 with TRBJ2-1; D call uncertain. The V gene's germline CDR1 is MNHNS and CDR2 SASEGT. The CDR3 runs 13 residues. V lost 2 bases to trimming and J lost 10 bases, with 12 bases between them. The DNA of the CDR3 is TGTGCCAGCAGTGAAATGGTCTTCAGGGAGCAGTTCTTC. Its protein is CASSEMVFREQFF.